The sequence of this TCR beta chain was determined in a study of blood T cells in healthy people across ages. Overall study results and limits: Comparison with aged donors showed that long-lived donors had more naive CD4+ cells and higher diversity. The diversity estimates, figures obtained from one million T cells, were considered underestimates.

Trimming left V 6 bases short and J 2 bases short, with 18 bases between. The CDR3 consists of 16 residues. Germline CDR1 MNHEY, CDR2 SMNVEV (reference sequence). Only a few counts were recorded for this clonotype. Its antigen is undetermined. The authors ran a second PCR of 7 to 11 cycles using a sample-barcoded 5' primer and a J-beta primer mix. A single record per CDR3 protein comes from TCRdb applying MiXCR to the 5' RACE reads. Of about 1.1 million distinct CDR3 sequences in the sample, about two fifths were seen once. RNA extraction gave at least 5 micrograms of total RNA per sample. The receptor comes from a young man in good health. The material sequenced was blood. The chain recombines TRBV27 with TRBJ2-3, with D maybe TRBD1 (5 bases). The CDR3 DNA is TGTGCCAGCAGAGGCGACACAGGTTCCACCACAGATACGCAGTATTTT. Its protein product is CASRGDTGSTTDTQYF.